This TCR beta chain derives from a study of control samples from healthy donors and cancer patients. Germline CDR1 reads SGHRS; CDR2 reads YFSETQ. J was trimmed by 6 bases and V by 4 bases; bases with no gene match: 8. CDR3 size: 14 residues. Sequencing was performed with immunoSEQ multiplex PCR; in TCRdb, only in-frame clones are kept and a portion is missing. The sample includes roughly 450,000 clones, 90% of them seen just once. The clonotype comes from a man in his forties with head and neck cancer. The sample taken for sequencing was PBMCs. J is TRBJ1-1 and V is TRBV5-1, with TRBD1 matching over 8 bases. The CDR3 DNA reads TGCGCCAGCAGCCGTACAGACAGGGGATCTGAAGCTTTCTTT. Its translation is CASSRTDRGSEAFF.